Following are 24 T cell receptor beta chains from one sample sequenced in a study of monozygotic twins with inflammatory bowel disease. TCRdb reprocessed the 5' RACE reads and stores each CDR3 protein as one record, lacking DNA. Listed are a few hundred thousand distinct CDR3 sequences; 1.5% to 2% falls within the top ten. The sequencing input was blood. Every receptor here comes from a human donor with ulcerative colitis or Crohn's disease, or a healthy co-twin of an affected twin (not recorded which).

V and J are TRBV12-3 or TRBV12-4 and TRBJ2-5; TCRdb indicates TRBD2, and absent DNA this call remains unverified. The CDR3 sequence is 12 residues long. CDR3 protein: CASSQSGETQYF.

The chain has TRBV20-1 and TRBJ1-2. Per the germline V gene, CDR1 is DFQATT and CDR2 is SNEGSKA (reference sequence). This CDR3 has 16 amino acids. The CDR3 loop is CSAAQGRRGSNYGYTF.

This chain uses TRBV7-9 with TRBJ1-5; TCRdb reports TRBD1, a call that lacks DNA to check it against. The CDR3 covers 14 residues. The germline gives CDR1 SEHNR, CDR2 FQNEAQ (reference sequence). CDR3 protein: CASSSGTVNQPQHF.

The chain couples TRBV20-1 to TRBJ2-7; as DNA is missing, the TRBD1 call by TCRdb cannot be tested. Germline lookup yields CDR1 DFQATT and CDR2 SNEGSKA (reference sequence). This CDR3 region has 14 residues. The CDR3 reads CSAIITGESYEQYF.

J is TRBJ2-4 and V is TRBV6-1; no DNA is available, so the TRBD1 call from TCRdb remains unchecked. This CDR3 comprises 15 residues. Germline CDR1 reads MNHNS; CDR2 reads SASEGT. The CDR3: CASRDRGLAKNIQYF.

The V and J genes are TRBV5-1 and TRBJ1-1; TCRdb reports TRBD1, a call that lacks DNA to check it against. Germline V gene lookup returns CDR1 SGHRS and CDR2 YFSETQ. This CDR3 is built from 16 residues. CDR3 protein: CASSLAGTGGYTEAFF.

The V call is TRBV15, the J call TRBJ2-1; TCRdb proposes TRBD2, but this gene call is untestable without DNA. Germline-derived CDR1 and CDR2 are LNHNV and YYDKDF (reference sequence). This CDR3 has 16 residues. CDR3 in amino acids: CATSRGTGGQANEQFF.

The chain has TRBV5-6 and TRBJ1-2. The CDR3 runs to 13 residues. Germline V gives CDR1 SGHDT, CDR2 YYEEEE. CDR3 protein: CASSRTSVYGYTF. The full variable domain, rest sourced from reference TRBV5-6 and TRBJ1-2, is DAGVTQSPTHLIKTRGQQVTLRCSPKSGHDTVSWYQQALGQGPQFIFQYYEEEERQRGNFPDRFSGHQFPNYSSELNVNALLLGDSALYLCASSRTSVYGYTFGSGTRLTVV.

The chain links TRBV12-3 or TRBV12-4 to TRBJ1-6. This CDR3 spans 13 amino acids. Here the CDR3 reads CASLEGRNSPLHF.

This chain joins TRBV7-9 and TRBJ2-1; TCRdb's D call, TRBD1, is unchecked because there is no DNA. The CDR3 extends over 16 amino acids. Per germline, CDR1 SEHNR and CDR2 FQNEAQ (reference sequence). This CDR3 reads CASSKGDRGPVSEQFF.

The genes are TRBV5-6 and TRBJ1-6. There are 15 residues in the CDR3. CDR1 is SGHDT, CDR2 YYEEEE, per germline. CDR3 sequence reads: CASSQGRGVYSPLHF.

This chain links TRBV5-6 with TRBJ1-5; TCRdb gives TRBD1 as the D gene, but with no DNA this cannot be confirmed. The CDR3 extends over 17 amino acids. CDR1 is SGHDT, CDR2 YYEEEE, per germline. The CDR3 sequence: CASSARVGRGNNQPQHF.

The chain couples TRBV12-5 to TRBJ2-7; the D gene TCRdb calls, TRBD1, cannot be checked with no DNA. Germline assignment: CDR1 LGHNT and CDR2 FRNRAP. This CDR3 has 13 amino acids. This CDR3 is CASGIDGGYEQYF. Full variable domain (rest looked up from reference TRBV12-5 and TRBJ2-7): DARVTQTPRHKVTEMGQEVTMRCQPILGHNTVFWYRQTMMQGLELLAYFRNRAPLDDSGMPKDRFSAEMPDATLATLKIQPSEPRDSAVYFCASGIDGGYEQYFGPGTRLTVT.

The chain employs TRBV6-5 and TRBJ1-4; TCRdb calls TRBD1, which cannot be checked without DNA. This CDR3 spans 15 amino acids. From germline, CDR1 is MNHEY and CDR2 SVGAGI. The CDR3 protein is CASSYWDSRYEKLFF.

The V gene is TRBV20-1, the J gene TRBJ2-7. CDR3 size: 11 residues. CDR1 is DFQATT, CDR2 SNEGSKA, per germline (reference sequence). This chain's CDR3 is CSARQDYEQYF.

This chain's CDR3 is CSARDLPTGTGELFF. The chain employs TRBV20-1 and TRBJ2-2. CDR3 size: 15 residues. Germline V CDR1 and CDR2: DFQATT, SNEGSKA (reference sequence).

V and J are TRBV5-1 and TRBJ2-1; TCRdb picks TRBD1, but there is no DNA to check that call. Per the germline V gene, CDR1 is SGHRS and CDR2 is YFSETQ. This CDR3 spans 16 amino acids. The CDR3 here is CASSLVPRGTYNEQFF. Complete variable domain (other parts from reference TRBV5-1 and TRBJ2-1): KAGVTQTPRYLIKTRGQQVTLSCSPISGHRSVSWYQQTPGQGLQFLFEYFSETQRNKGNFPGRFSGRQFSNSRSEMNVSTLELGDSALYLCASSLVPRGTYNEQFFGPGTRLTVL.

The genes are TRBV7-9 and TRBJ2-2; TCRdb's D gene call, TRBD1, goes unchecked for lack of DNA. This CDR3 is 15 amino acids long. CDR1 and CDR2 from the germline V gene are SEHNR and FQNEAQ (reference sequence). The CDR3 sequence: CASSINRGNTGELFF.

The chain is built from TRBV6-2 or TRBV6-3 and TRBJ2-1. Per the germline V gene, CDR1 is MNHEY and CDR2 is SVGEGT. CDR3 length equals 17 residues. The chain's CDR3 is CASSYRTRGTSYNEQFF.

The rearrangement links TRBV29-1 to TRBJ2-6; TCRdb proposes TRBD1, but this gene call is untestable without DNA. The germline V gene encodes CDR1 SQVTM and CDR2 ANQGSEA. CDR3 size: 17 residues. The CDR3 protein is CSVAKGQGSTGANVLTF.

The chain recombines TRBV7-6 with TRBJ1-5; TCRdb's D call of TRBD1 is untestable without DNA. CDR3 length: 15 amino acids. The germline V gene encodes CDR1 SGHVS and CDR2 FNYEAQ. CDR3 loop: CASSLGGYGSQPQHF.

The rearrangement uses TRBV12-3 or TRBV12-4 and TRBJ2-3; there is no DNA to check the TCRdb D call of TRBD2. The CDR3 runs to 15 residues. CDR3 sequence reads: CASSLRLADTDTQYF.

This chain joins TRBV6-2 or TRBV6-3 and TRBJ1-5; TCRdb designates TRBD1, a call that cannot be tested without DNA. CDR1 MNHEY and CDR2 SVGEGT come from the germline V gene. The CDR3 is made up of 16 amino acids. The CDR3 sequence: CASSPGQGTPNQPQHF.

The chain's CDR3 is CSVRRGNTGELFF. The J gene is TRBJ2-2, the V gene TRBV29-1; TCRdb returns TRBD1, unconfirmable since there is no DNA. CDR1 is SQVTM, CDR2 ANQGSEA, per germline. The CDR3 runs to 13 residues.